This T cell receptor (beta chain) comes out of a study of control samples from healthy donors and cancer patients. CDR1 and CDR2 (germline): MNHEY, SVGAGI. This CDR3 spans 13 amino acids. Trimming stripped 7 bases from V and 1 base from J, with 10 bases between. TCRdb keeps only in-frame clones here, not all; method: immunoSEQ multiplex PCR. The profile shows about 250,000 clones, 82% of them singletons. The rearrangement joins TRBV6-5 to TRBJ1-1; D is uncertain. The TCR sequence derives from a woman aged 55 to 70 with lung cancer. Sequencing was carried out using PBMCs. The CDR3 protein is CASIGLPNTEAFF. CDR3 sequence (DNA): TGTGCCAGCATCGGACTTCCGAACACTGAAGCTTTCTTT.